Listed below are T cell receptor beta chains from one sample, sequenced in a study of blood T cell repertoires in COVID-19. The repertoire was sequenced with immunoSEQ multiplex PCR; TCRdb's copy has only in-frame clones and lacks some. The sample has fewer than 350,000 clones, about nine tenths seen once. The specimen was peripheral blood. The receptor source for this set is a woman in her twenties or thirties with COVID-19, enrolled during active disease. Both conserved end residues are part of each CDR3. The order of the fields is CDR3 protein, CDR3 DNA, D gene, V gene, clone size, J gene. D genes are given only for firm matches. Rows may omit the clone size; those that give it use once, few, many or a size class.

cdr3_aa: CASKRQGSYGYTF
cdr3_nt: TGTGCCAGCAAACGACAGGGGAGCTATGGCTACACCTTC
d_call: TRBD1
v_call: TRBV2
clone_size: -
j_call: TRBJ1-2

cdr3_aa: CASSSRLAGRTDTQYF
cdr3_nt: TGTGCCAGCAGCTCCCGACTAGCGGGGAGGACAGATACGCAGTATTTT
d_call: TRBD2
v_call: TRBV11-2
clone_size: -
j_call: TRBJ2-3

cdr3_aa: CASSEESGRFTGELFF
cdr3_nt: TGTGCCAGCAGTGAAGAGAGCGGGAGATTTACCGGGGAGCTGTTTTTT
d_call: TRBD2
v_call: TRBV2
clone_size: -
j_call: TRBJ2-2

cdr3_aa: CAWSASLPGGFSYEQYF
cdr3_nt: TGTGCCTGGAGTGCATCTCTCCCGGGAGGGTTCTCCTACGAGCAGTACTTC
d_call: TRBD2
v_call: TRBV30
clone_size: -
j_call: TRBJ2-7

cdr3_aa: CASSLNRGRTEAFF
cdr3_nt: TGTGCCAGCAGCTTGAACAGGGGGCGAACTGAAGCTTTCTTT
d_call: TRBD1
v_call: TRBV5-4
clone_size: -
j_call: TRBJ1-1

cdr3_aa: CASRIGEGRYGYTF
cdr3_nt: TGTGCCAGCAGAATCGGGGAGGGGAGATATGGCTACACCTTC
d_call: -
v_call: TRBV28
clone_size: once
j_call: TRBJ1-2

cdr3_aa: CASSGTSAYEQYF
cdr3_nt: TGTGCCAGCTCCGGGACTAGCGCCTACGAGCAGTACTTC
d_call: TRBD2
v_call: TRBV12-3/TRBV12-4
clone_size: -
j_call: TRBJ2-7

cdr3_aa: CASSRSRGVGTQYF
cdr3_nt: TGCGCCAGCAGCCGCTCTCGGGGGGTTGGGACCCAGTACTTC
d_call: TRBD2
v_call: TRBV4-3
clone_size: -
j_call: TRBJ2-5

cdr3_aa: CAISRGANTEAFF
cdr3_nt: TGTGCCATCAGTCGGGGAGCGAACACTGAAGCTTTCTTT
d_call: -
v_call: TRBV10-3
clone_size: -
j_call: TRBJ1-1

cdr3_aa: CASSPPSGIIQETQYF
cdr3_nt: TGTGCCAGCAGCCCGCCTAGCGGGATTATCCAAGAGACCCAGTACTTC
d_call: TRBD2
v_call: TRBV28
clone_size: -
j_call: TRBJ2-5

cdr3_aa: CASSSGREANYGYTF
cdr3_nt: TGTGCCAGCAGCTCCGGACGGGAAGCTAACTATGGCTACACCTTC
d_call: -
v_call: TRBV11-2
clone_size: -
j_call: TRBJ1-2

cdr3_aa: CASSPSNRGLVDTQYF
cdr3_nt: TGTGCCAGCTCACCAAGTAACAGAGGGCTGGTAGATACGCAGTATTTT
d_call: -
v_call: TRBV18
clone_size: -
j_call: TRBJ2-3

cdr3_aa: CASRQGLAGGWGSYEQYF
cdr3_nt: TGTGCCAGCCGGCAAGGACTAGCGGGAGGGTGGGGCTCCTACGAGCAGTACTTC
d_call: TRBD2
v_call: TRBV2
clone_size: -
j_call: TRBJ2-7

cdr3_aa: CATSRDGGGRFQPQHF
cdr3_nt: TGTGCCACCAGCAGAGACGGCGGGGGGCGATTTCAGCCCCAGCATTTT
d_call: -
v_call: TRBV15
clone_size: -
j_call: TRBJ1-5

cdr3_aa: CASSPGTVRYEQYF
cdr3_nt: TGTGCCAGCAGCCCTGGGACAGTGAGATACGAGCAGTACTTC
d_call: TRBD1
v_call: TRBV14
clone_size: -
j_call: TRBJ2-7

cdr3_aa: CASSTTSGMADTQYF
cdr3_nt: TGTGCCAGCAGCACGACTAGCGGGATGGCGGATACGCAGTATTTT
d_call: TRBD2
v_call: TRBV3-1/TRBV3-2
clone_size: -
j_call: TRBJ2-3

cdr3_aa: CASKFSGYTEAFF
cdr3_nt: TGTGCCAGCAAGTTTTCGGGGTACACTGAAGCTTTCTTT
d_call: -
v_call: TRBV6-5
clone_size: -
j_call: TRBJ1-1

cdr3_aa: CASRDPGWEQYF
cdr3_nt: TGTGCCAGCAGAGACCCAGGGTGGGAGCAGTACTTC
d_call: -
v_call: TRBV28
clone_size: -
j_call: TRBJ2-7

cdr3_aa: CASSLVAGVAKNIQYF
cdr3_nt: TGTGCCAGCAGCTTAGTAGCGGGGGTAGCCAAAAACATTCAGTACTTC
d_call: TRBD2
v_call: TRBV11-2
clone_size: once
j_call: TRBJ2-4

cdr3_aa: CATSDRGYTEAFF
cdr3_nt: TGTGCCACCAGTGATCGGGGTTATACTGAAGCTTTCTTT
d_call: -
v_call: TRBV24-1
clone_size: -
j_call: TRBJ1-1

cdr3_aa: CASSYGQGAGGYTF
cdr3_nt: TGTGCCAGCAGTTACGGACAGGGGGCAGGGGGCTACACCTTC
d_call: TRBD1
v_call: TRBV6-5
clone_size: -
j_call: TRBJ1-2

cdr3_aa: CASSVNADTGELFF
cdr3_nt: TGTGCCAGCAGTGTTAACGCGGACACCGGGGAGCTGTTTTTT
d_call: -
v_call: TRBV6-4
clone_size: -
j_call: TRBJ2-2

cdr3_aa: CASSEPGGNTDTQYF
cdr3_nt: TGCGCCAGCAGTGAACCAGGGGGGAACACAGATACGCAGTATTTT
d_call: -
v_call: TRBV10-2
clone_size: -
j_call: TRBJ2-3